The next 25 T cell receptor beta chains were all read from a single sample in a study of control samples from healthy donors and cancer patients. Method: immunoSEQ multiplex PCR; TCRdb's copy keeps in-frame clones and lacks some. This sample has under 150,000 clones, with more than 85% found just once. The sample taken for sequencing was blood. These receptors were taken from a woman aged 30 to 39 in good health.

The CDR3 loop reads CAISETGTGVEAFF. CDR3 coding DNA: TGTGCCATCAGTGAGACCGGGACAGGGGTGGAAGCTTTCTTT. The chain is built from TRBV10-3 and TRBJ1-1; the match to TRBD1 covers 10 bases. V lost 2 bases to trimming and J lost 8 bases; unmatched junction nucleotides: 5. Germline CDR1 and CDR2: ENHRY and SYGVKD. CDR3 length: 14 residues.

This clone was recorded a few times. This sequence joins TRBV12-3 or TRBV12-4 and TRBJ1-5; D remains unclear. This CDR3 contains 13 residues. V was pared by 1 base and J by 4 bases, with 5 bases between. This CDR3 reads CASSLGDNQPQHF. CDR3 bases: TGTGCCAGCAGTTTAGGGGATAATCAGCCCCAGCATTTT.

The rearrangement uses TRBV6-5 and TRBJ1-4; TRBD1 aligns across 7 bases. Germline V gene lookup returns CDR1 MNHEY and CDR2 SVGAGI. V was pared by 7 bases and J by 7 bases, with 6 bases of the junction left unmatched. The CDR3 loop spans 13 amino acids. The CDR3 sequence is CASTLGTVEKLFF. DNA for the CDR3: TGTGCCAGCACTCTGGGGACAGTTGAAAAACTGTTTTTT.

This clone appeared a few times. V gene TRBV6-1 combines with J gene TRBJ1-5; D is uncertain. The CDR3 sequence is 13 residues long. Germline-derived CDR1 and CDR2 are MNHNS and SASEGT. The ends were cut back, 0 bases at V and 7 bases at J, with 7 bases in the middle. The CDR3 DNA is TGTGCCAGCAGTGAAGCGAAGGAGCAGCCCCAGCATTTT. This sequence encodes CASSEAKEQPQHF.

The rearrangement links TRBV12-3 or TRBV12-4 to TRBJ2-3; 8 bases align to TRBD1. V lost 8 bases to trimming and J lost 5 bases; unmatched junction nucleotides: 6. CDR3 length: 13 residues. The CDR3 is CASGTGGGDTQYF. CDR3 DNA: TGTGCCAGCGGCACAGGGGGAGGAGATACGCAGTATTTT.

The V call is TRBV3-1 (or the pseudogene TRBV3-2), the J call TRBJ1-4; tentative D call: TRBD1 (6 bases). CDR1 is LGHDT, CDR2 YNNKEL, per germline (reference sequence). The CDR3 runs to 14 residues. V was shortened by 3 bases and J by 7 bases, with 12 bases between the two germline ends. CDR3: CASSQRGAPEKLFF. In DNA form, the CDR3 reads TGTGCCAGCAGCCAGCGGGGGGCACCTGAAAAACTGTTTTTT.

Only a few counts were recorded for this clone. The V gene is TRBV5-5, the J gene TRBJ1-3; TRBD1 might be the D (5 bases). V lost 0 bases, J lost 0 bases, and 13 bases lay in between. The CDR3 totals 17 residues. From germline, CDR1 is SGHKS and CDR2 YYEKEE (reference sequence). Written as DNA, the CDR3 is TGTGCCAGCAGCTTGGCCCAGGGAGGGTCCTCTGGAAACACCATATATTTT. Amino acids: CASSLAQGGSSGNTIYF.

The chain has TRBV5-4 and TRBJ2-7; D could derive from TRBD1 or TRBD2 (5 bases each). From germline, CDR1 is SGHNT and CDR2 YYREEE (reference sequence). The V end lost 3 bases, the J end lost 3 bases, and 13 bases lay between the germline ends. The CDR3 extends over 14 amino acids. CDR3 nucleotide sequence: TGTGCCAGCAGCTCCCCGGGACCCTTCTACGAGCAGTACTTC. This gives the protein CASSSPGPFYEQYF.

The rearrangement joins TRBV7-9 to TRBJ2-1; no firm D call. Germline V gives CDR1 SEHNR, CDR2 FQNEAQ (reference sequence). Trimming took off 5 bases at V and 1 base at J, with 6 bases between the two ends. This CDR3 contains 13 residues. The CDR3 loop is CASSVPSYNEQFF. DNA for the CDR3: TGTGCCAGCAGCGTGCCGTCCTACAATGAGCAGTTCTTC.

The gene calls are TRBV7-9 and TRBJ1-1; D is unclear. The CDR3 length is 13 residues. V lost 2 bases to trimming and J lost 0 bases, with 4 bases between them. Germline CDR1 and CDR2: SEHNR and FQNEAQ (reference sequence). The CDR3 region is CASSLTLNTEAFF. The CDR3 DNA sequence: TGTGCCAGCAGCTTAACGCTGAACACTGAAGCTTTCTTT.

This rearrangement joins TRBV5-6 to TRBJ1-2; 7 nucleotides line up with TRBD1. V was pared by 4 bases and J by 2 bases, with 2 bases of the junction left unmatched. The CDR3 loop spans 13 amino acids. Germline CDR1 SGHDT, CDR2 YYEEEE. The CDR3 spells CASSRTGNYGYTF. The CDR3 DNA reads as TGTGCCAGCAGCCGGACAGGAAACTATGGCTACACCTTC. Looking up the rest from reference TRBV5-6 and TRBJ1-2 gives the full variable domain: DAGVTQSPTHLIKTRGQQVTLRCSPKSGHDTVSWYQQALGQGPQFIFQYYEEEERQRGNFPDRFSGHQFPNYSSELNVNALLLGDSALYLCASSRTGNYGYTFGSGTRLTVV.

The rearrangement links TRBV7-9 to TRBJ1-6, with 8 bases aligning to TRBD1. The CDR3 length is 16 residues. The V gene's germline CDR1 is SEHNR and CDR2 FQNEAQ (reference sequence). Trimming removed 2 bases from V and 6 bases from J; junction bases left unmatched: 6. This CDR3 is CASSLSFGQGNSPLHF. CDR3 DNA sequence: TGTGCCAGCAGCTTATCTTTCGGACAGGGTAATTCACCCCTCCACTTT. The complete variable domain, with remaining parts taken from reference TRBV7-9 and TRBJ1-6, reads DTGVSQNPRHKITKRGQNVTFRCDPISEHNRLYWYRQTLGQGPEFLTYFQNEAQLEKSRLLSDRFSAERPKGSFSTLEIQRTEQGDSAMYLCASSLSFGQGNSPLHFGNGTRLTVT.

V and J are TRBV12-5 and TRBJ2-1; tentative D call: TRBD2 (5 bases). The CDR3 contains 14 residues. V lost 3 bases, J lost 6 bases, and 12 bases lay in between. Germline V CDR1 and CDR2: LGHNT, FRNRAP. CDR3 in DNA: TGTGCTAGTGGTTTCTACTCGGGGAGCAATGAGCAGTTCTTC. Its protein product is CASGFYSGSNEQFF.

This sequence joins TRBV6-1 and TRBJ1-5, with D tentatively TRBD1 (5 bases). V shed 3 bases and J shed 7 bases, with 10 bases lying between them. Germline CDR1 MNHNS, CDR2 SASEGT. The CDR3 covers 13 residues. The DNA for the CDR3 is TGTGCCAGCAGTGACGGGGGTTTCCAGCCCCAGCATTTT. This encodes CASSDGGFQPQHF.

The chain joins TRBV28 to TRBJ1-2; D is uncertain. With 5 bases removed from V and 1 base from J, the gap between germline ends came to 11 bases. The germline CDR1 and CDR2 sequences are MDHEN and SYDVKM. The CDR3 loop spans 14 amino acids. CDR3 region: CASSIPGGNYGYTF. CDR3 nucleotide sequence: TGTGCCAGCAGTATTCCGGGCGGTAACTATGGCTACACCTTC.

The chain employs TRBV30 and TRBJ2-7, with unresolved D. Trimming left V 5 bases short and J 0 bases short, with 8 bases between. CDR1 and CDR2 from the germline V gene are GTSNPN and SVGIG (reference sequence). The CDR3 extends over 12 amino acids. CDR3 loop: CAWGRSSYEQYF. The CDR3 DNA reads TGTGCCTGGGGACGAAGCTCCTACGAGCAGTACTTC.

The sample holds one count of this clone. The rearrangement joins TRBV2 to TRBJ1-3; 7 bases line up with TRBD1. Germline loops: CDR1 SNHLY, CDR2 FYNNEI. This CDR3 has 16 amino acids. The V gene end was trimmed by 5 bases and the J gene end by 0 bases; junction bases not matched to a gene: 7. CDR3 in DNA: TGTGCCAGCAGTAGAGACAGGGCCAGCTCTGGAAACACCATATATTTT. Translating gives CASSRDRASSGNTIYF.

The DNA of the CDR3 is TGTGCCAGCAGCTCCGACAGGGTCGAGCAGTACTTC. It yields the protein CASSSDRVEQYF. V is TRBV7-2 and J is TRBJ2-7; 7 nucleotides match TRBD1. The ends lost 4 bases at V and 6 bases at J; junction bases unmatched: 3. Germline CDR1 SGHTA, CDR2 FQGNSA. This CDR3 has 12 amino acids.

Remarks on this clone: The same CDR3 can be traced to other DNA sequences in this sample. The gene calls are TRBV5-1 and TRBJ2-5; 7 nucleotides align to TRBD1. Germline loops: CDR1 SGHRS, CDR2 YFSETQ. V lost 1 base and J lost 2; bases outside the gene matches: 8. The CDR3 contains 16 residues. CDR3 nucleotides: TGCGCCAGCAGCTTGTTGACAGGGAAGGCACAAGAGACCCAGTACTTC. Protein sequence: CASSLLTGKAQETQYF.

This chain joins TRBV6-1 and TRBJ2-3; D unresolved. Germline CDR1 MNHNS, CDR2 SASEGT. The CDR3 covers 13 residues. V was pared by 0 bases and J by 11 bases, with 12 bases between. Written as DNA, the CDR3 is TGTGCCAGCAGTGAAGCAGAGTCTACTAAGCAGTATTTT. This translates into CASSEAESTKQYF.

CDR3 sequence (DNA): TGTGCCAGCAGTGAATTCGAGTCCTACAATGAGCAGTTCTTC. Protein: CASSEFESYNEQFF. The rearrangement joins TRBV2 to TRBJ2-1; unclear D gene. Trimming cost V 2 bases and J 1 base, with 6 bases left between them. There are 14 residues in the CDR3. CDR1 and CDR2 (germline): SNHLY, FYNNEI.

V gene TRBV4-2 combines with J gene TRBJ2-3; 12 bases line up with TRBD2. Germline CDR1 and CDR2: LGHNA and YNFKEQ. After removal of 3 bases from V and 4 bases from J, the junction contained 8 bases not matched to a gene. This CDR3 region has 17 residues. The chain's CDR3 is CASSQQLAGGAADTQYF. CDR3 DNA sequence: TGTGCCAGCAGCCAGCAACTAGCGGGAGGTGCTGCAGATACGCAGTATTTT.

The gene calls are TRBV5-1 and TRBJ2-5; TRBD2 agrees at 15 bases. Unmatched junction bases numbered 7, after V lost 2 bases and J lost 5 bases. The CDR3 consists of 17 residues. Germline CDR1 is SGHRS and CDR2 is YFSETQ. The CDR3 sequence is CASSFGLAGGTGETQYF. For the CDR3, the DNA is TGCGCCAGCAGCTTCGGACTAGCGGGAGGGACTGGGGAGACCCAGTACTTC. The entire variable domain, with the rest obtained from reference TRBV5-1 and TRBJ2-5, is as follows: KAGVTQTPRYLIKTRGQQVTLSCSPISGHRSVSWYQQTPGQGLQFLFEYFSETQRNKGNFPGRFSGRQFSNSRSEMNVSTLELGDSALYLCASSFGLAGGTGETQYFGPGTRLLVL.

The chain recombines TRBV6-6 with TRBJ1-2; 11 bases match TRBD1. J gave up 4 bases and V 0 bases, and 4 bases lay outside the gene matches. The CDR3 spans 16 residues. Looked up from germline, CDR1 is MNHNY and CDR2 is SVGAGI (reference sequence). CDR3 DNA: TGTGCCAGCAGTTACTCGATCGGGACAGGGGGCTATGGCTACACCTTC. Residues: CASSYSIGTGGYGYTF.

In DNA form, the CDR3 reads TGTGCCACCAGCAGAGGCGCAGGGACCATTTCTGGAAACACCATATATTTT. It specifies CATSRGAGTISGNTIYF. The V call is TRBV15, the J call TRBJ1-3, with D possibly matching TRBD1 (5 bases). The length of the CDR3 is 17 residues. V was trimmed by 1 base and J by 1 base, leaving 14 bases between them. Germline assignment: CDR1 LNHNV and CDR2 YYDKDF (reference sequence).